This T cell receptor (beta chain) was identified during a study of regulatory T cells in long-lasting Graves disease. About the research overall: Persistent cases were those of Graves' disease that involved over 5 years of antithyroid drugs with positive TSH receptor antibodies.

Sequencing libraries for TCR beta were prepared with iRepertoire HTBI primers and Arm-PCR of CDR3 regions. TCRdb fed the multiplex PCR reads into MiXCR, producing one record per CDR3 protein. The table records around 510,000 distinct CDR3 sequences, about a fifth of them present only once. In germline, CDR1 is MNHEY, CDR2 SMNVEV (reference sequence). Trimming took 5 bases from V and 4 from J, leaving 9 bases between them. CDR3 size: 12 residues. As for time point: persistent/refractory GD, antithyroid drugs over 5 years with positive TRAb. Construction of the TCR library relied on RNA isolated from PBMCs. Per American Thyroid Association guidelines, Graves' disease was diagnosed. This clonotype was observed at least ten times. Antigen unknown. General study findings and limits: When disease was persistent, TRBV28, TRBJ1-2 and TRBJ2-5 were the favored segments. Persistent patients had a count of shared public clonotypes (around 2,500) that exceeded that of new patients (about 930).

The clonotype originates from a female donor with Graves disease. V is TRBV27 and J is TRBJ2-7; D is unresolved. The sequenced sample was peripheral blood mononuclear cells (PBMCs), obtained when the disease was refractory, from a patient treated with antithyroid drugs. The CDR3 protein is CASSKDGYEQYF. DNA for the CDR3: TGTGCCAGCAGTAAGGACGGGTACGAGCAGTACTTC.